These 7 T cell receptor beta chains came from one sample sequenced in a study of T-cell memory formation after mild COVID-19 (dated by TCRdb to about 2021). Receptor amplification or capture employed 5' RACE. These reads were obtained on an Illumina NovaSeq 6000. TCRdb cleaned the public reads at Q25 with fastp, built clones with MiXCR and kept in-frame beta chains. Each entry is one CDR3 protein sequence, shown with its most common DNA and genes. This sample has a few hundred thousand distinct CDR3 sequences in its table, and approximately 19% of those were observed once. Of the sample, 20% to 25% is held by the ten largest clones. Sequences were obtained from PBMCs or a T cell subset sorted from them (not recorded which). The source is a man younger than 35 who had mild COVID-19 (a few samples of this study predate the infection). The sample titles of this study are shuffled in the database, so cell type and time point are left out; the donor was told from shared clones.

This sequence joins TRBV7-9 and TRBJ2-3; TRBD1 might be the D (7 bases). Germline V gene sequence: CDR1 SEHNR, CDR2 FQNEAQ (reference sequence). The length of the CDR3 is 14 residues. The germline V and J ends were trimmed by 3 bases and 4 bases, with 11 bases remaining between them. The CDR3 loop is CASSLEGAADTQYF. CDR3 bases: TGTGCCAGCAGCTTGGAGGGGGCAGCAGATACGCAGTATTTT.

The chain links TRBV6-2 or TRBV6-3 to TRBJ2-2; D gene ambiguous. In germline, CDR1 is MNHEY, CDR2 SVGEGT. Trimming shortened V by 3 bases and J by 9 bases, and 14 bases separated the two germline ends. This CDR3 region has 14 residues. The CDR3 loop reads CASSYTLSPRELFF. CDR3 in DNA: TGTGCCAGCAGTTATACCCTCTCTCCCCGGGAGCTGTTTTTT.

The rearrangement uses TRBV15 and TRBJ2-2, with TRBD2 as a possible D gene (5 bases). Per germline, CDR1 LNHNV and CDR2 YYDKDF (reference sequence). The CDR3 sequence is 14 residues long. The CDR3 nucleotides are TGTGGGGCCGGCCTAGCCTACTCCACCGGGGAGCTGTTTTTT. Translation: CGAGLAYSTGELFF. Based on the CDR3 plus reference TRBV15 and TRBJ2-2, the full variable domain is DAMVIQNPRYQVTQFGKPVTLSCSQTLNHNVMYWYQQKSSQAPKLLFHYYDKDFNNEADTPDNFQSRRPNTSFCFLDIRSPGLGDTAMYLCGAGLAYSTGELFFGEGSRLTVL.

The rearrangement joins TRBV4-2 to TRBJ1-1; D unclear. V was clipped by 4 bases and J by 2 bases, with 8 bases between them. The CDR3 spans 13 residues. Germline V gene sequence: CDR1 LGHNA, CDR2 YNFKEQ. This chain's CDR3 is CASSPTDNTEAFF. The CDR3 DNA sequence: TGTGCCAGCAGCCCCACGGACAACACTGAAGCTTTCTTT.

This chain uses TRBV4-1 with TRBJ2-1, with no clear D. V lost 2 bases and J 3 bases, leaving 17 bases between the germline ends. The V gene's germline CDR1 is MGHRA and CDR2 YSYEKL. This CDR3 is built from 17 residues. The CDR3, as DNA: TGCGCCAGCAGCCAATACTTGGGGTGGGGAAGCTACAATGAGCAGTTCTTC. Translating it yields CASSQYLGWGSYNEQFF.

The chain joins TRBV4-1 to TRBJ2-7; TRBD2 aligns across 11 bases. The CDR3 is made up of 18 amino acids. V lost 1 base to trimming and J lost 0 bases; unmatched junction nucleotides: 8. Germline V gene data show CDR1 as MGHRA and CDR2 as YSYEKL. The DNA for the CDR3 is TGCGCCAGCAGCCAAGCAGTGACTAGCGGGGCGATCTCCTACGAGCAGTACGTC. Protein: CASSQAVTSGAISYEQYV.

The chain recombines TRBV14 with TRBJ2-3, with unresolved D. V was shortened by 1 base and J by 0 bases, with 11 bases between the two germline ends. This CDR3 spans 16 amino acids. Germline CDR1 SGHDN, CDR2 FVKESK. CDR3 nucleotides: TGTGCCAGCAGCCAAGGACGTGGGATTAGCACAGATACGCAGTATTTT. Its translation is CASSQGRGISTDTQYF.